These 14 T cell receptor beta chains were sequenced from one sample in a study of control samples from healthy donors and cancer patients. Data came from immunoSEQ multiplex PCR; TCRdb stores just in-frame clones and leaves some out. The sample lists approximately 92,000 clones, approximately 95% seen once, with roughly 1.5% in the top ten. The specimen sequenced was blood. The receptors originated from a woman in her 30s in good health.

This chain links TRBV4-2 with TRBJ2-1; TRBD1 might be the D (5 bases). CDR3 length: 15 residues. Trimming took off 1 base at V and 5 bases at J, with 12 bases between the two ends. Germline V gene lookup returns CDR1 LGHNA and CDR2 YNFKEQ. The CDR3 protein is CASSQVNRRNNEQFF. In DNA, the CDR3 is TGTGCCAGCAGCCAAGTAAACAGGCGGAACAATGAGCAGTTCTTC.

The genes are TRBV27 and TRBJ1-4, with unresolved D. The germline CDR1 and CDR2 sequences are MNHEY and SMNVEV (reference sequence). The CDR3 covers 17 residues. V was pared by 1 base and J by 6 bases, with 18 bases between. The chain's CDR3 is CASSLFPIGQRHEKLFF. The CDR3 region has the DNA TGTGCCAGCAGTTTATTCCCCATCGGTCAGCGGCATGAAAAACTGTTTTTT.

The V call is TRBV6-1, the J call TRBJ2-3; D gene uncertain. The CDR3 extends over 13 amino acids. Trimming cost V 5 bases and J 4 bases, with 10 bases left between them. The V gene's germline CDR1 is MNHNS and CDR2 SASEGT. In DNA form, the CDR3 reads TGTGCCAGCAGTTTCGAGGACCCAGATACGCAGTATTTT. This sequence encodes CASSFEDPDTQYF.

The chain joins TRBV11-2 to TRBJ1-2; D might be TRBD1 (5 bases). V lost 0 bases and J 2 bases, leaving 10 bases between the germline ends. Per germline, CDR1 SGHAT and CDR2 FQNNGV. The CDR3 contains 15 residues. CDR3 sequence (DNA): TGTGCCAGCAGCTTAGACGGACAAGTGAACTATGGCTACACCTTC. Translating it yields CASSLDGQVNYGYTF.

The count of this clone is one. V usage is TRBV27 and J usage is TRBJ2-7; perhaps TRBD1 as D (5 bases). The V end lost 4 bases, the J end lost 2 bases, and 15 bases lay between the germline ends. The CDR3 spans 15 residues. The germline V gene encodes CDR1 MNHEY and CDR2 SMNVEV (reference sequence). This chain's CDR3 is CASSWADSQTYEQYF. The CDR3 region has the DNA TGTGCCAGCAGTTGGGCCGACAGTCAAACCTACGAGCAGTACTTC.

The chain joins TRBV20-1 to TRBJ1-4, with D perhaps TRBD1 (6 bases). This CDR3 contains 16 residues. Deletions cut 3 bases from V and 4 bases from J, with 18 bases between. Germline loops: CDR1 DFQATT, CDR2 SNEGSKA (reference sequence). DNA for the CDR3: TGCAGTGCTAGTAGAGGGGGGAGACTGAGTAATGAAAAACTGTTTTTT. Translation: CSASRGGRLSNEKLFF.

J is TRBJ2-1 and V is TRBV6-2 or TRBV6-3, with TRBD2 matching over 10 bases. This CDR3 has 16 residues. Trimming removed 4 bases from V and 7 bases from J; junction bases left unmatched: 10. CDR1 is MNHEY, CDR2 SVGEGT, per germline. The CDR3 here is CASSFLGLAEVNEQFF. The CDR3 DNA follows: TGTGCCAGCAGTTTCCTTGGACTAGCGGAAGTTAATGAGCAGTTCTTC.

V gene TRBV9 combines with J gene TRBJ2-1, with D hard to call. Germline loops: CDR1 SGDLS, CDR2 YYNGEE. The CDR3 covers 12 residues. The V and J ends lost 4 bases and 10 bases respectively, with 12 bases between them. CDR3 nucleotides: TGTGCCAGCAGCTCTCACGAGCCGGAGCAGTTCTTC. It encodes CASSSHEPEQFF.

This sequence joins TRBV6-5 and TRBJ1-2; no reliable D call. Per germline, CDR1 MNHEY and CDR2 SVGAGI. This CDR3 contains 14 residues. V lost 0 bases to trimming and J lost 4 bases, with 9 bases between them. The CDR3 bases are TGTGCCAGCAGTTACTCGAGCTCCTTCTATGGCTACACCTTC. Its translation: CASSYSSSFYGYTF.

This chain uses TRBV5-1 with TRBJ1-5; D ambiguous. This CDR3 is built from 13 residues. CDR1 is SGHRS and CDR2 is YFSETQ in the germline V gene. The V gene lost 0 bases and the J gene lost 9 bases, with 10 bases spanning the gap. For the CDR3, the DNA is TGCGCCAGCAGCTTGGCCCCAAAGACGCCCCAGCATTTT. Translation gives CASSLAPKTPQHF. The full variable domain, completed using reference TRBV5-1 and TRBJ1-5, is KAGVTQTPRYLIKTRGQQVTLSCSPISGHRSVSWYQQTPGQGLQFLFEYFSETQRNKGNFPGRFSGRQFSNSRSEMNVSTLELGDSALYLCASSLAPKTPQHFGDGTRLSIL.

CDR3 DNA: TGTGCCAGCAGCGTAGCGGGGGGACAGGGATTCACTGAAGCTTTCTTT. As protein: CASSVAGGQGFTEAFF. The chain employs TRBV9 and TRBJ1-1, with TRBD1 identical over 9 bases. The V segment lost 0 bases and the J segment 4 bases; nucleotides outside the gene matches: 7. CDR3 length: 16 amino acids. Germline V lookup: CDR1 SGDLS, CDR2 YYNGEE.

This clone was recorded only once. The chain joins TRBV2 to TRBJ1-2; D gene uncertain. Germline lookup yields CDR1 SNHLY and CDR2 FYNNEI. The CDR3 covers 13 residues. V was cut by 2 bases and J by 8 bases, with 12 bases left in between. CDR3 sequence reads: CASSEKSTRGYTF. For the CDR3, the DNA is TGTGCCAGCAGTGAAAAATCCACAAGGGGCTACACCTTC.

The V gene is TRBV24-1, the J gene TRBJ1-6; D unclear. The CDR3 is 12 residues long. V shed 7 bases and J shed 6 bases, with 6 bases lying between them. Germline V gives CDR1 KGHDR, CDR2 SFDVKD. The CDR3 sequence is CATSSANSPLHF. The DNA for the CDR3 is TGTGCCACCAGCTCAGCTAATTCACCCCTCCACTTT.

V is TRBV7-3 and J is TRBJ2-1, with 9 bases lining up with TRBD2. The V segment lost 5 bases and the J segment 10 bases; nucleotides outside the gene matches: 3. The CDR3 length is 12 residues. Germline CDR1 SGHTA, CDR2 FQGTGA. CDR3 DNA sequence: TGTGCCAGCAGCGCGACTAGCGGAGAGCAGTTCTTC. Its protein is CASSATSGEQFF.